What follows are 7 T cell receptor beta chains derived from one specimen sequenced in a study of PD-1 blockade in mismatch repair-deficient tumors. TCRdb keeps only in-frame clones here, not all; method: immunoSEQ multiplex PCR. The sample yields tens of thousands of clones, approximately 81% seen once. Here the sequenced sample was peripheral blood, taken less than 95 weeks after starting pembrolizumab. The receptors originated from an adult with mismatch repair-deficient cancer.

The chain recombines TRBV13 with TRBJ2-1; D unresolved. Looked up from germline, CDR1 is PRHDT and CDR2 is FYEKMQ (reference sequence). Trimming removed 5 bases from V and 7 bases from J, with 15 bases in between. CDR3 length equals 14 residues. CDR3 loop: CASSRQRTLNEQFF. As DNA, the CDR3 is TGTGCCAGCAGCCGCCAGAGGACCCTTAATGAGCAGTTCTTC. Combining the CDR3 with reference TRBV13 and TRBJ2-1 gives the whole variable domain AAGVIQSPRHLIKEKRETATLKCYPIPRHDTVYWYQQGPGQDPQFLISFYEKMQSDKGSIPDRFSAQQFSDYHSELNMSSLELGDSALYFCASSRQRTLNEQFFGPGTRLTVL.

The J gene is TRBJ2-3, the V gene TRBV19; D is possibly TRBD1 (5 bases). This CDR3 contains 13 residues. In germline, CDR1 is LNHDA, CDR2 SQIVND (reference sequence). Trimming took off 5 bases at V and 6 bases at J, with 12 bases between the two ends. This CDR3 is CASSSGRVDTQYF. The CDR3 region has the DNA TGTGCCAGTAGTTCCGGCAGGGTGGATACGCAGTATTTT.

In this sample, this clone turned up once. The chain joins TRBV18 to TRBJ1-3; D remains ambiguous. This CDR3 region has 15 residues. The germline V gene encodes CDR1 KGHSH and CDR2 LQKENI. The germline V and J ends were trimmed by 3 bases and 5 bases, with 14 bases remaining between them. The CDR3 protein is CASSPPVGPRNTIYF. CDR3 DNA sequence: TGTGCCAGCTCACCCCCAGTCGGACCTAGAAACACCATATATTTT.

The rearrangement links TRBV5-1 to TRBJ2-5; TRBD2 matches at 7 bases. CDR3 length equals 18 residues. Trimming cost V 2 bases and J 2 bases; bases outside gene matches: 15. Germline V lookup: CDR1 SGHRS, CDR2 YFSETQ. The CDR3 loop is CASSFGLTAGISQETQYF. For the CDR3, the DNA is TGCGCCAGCAGCTTCGGCCTTACAGCGGGAATCTCACAAGAGACCCAGTACTTC. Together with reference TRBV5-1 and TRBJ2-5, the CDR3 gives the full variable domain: KAGVTQTPRYLIKTRGQQVTLSCSPISGHRSVSWYQQTPGQGLQFLFEYFSETQRNKGNFPGRFSGRQFSNSRSEMNVSTLELGDSALYLCASSFGLTAGISQETQYFGPGTRLLVL.

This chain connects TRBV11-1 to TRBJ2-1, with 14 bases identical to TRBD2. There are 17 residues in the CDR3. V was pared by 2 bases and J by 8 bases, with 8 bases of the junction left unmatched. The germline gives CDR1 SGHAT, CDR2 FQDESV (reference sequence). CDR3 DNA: TGTGCCAGCAGCTTATGGGGACTAGCGGGAGCCGGCGATGAGCAGTTCTTC. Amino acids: CASSLWGLAGAGDEQFF.

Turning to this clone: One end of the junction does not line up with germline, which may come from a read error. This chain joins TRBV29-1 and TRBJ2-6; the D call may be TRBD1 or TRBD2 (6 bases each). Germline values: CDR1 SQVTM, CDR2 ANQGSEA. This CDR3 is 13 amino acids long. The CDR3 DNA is TGCAGCGTGGGGGGCTCTGGGGCCAACGCCCTGACTTTC. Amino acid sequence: CSVGGSGANALTF.

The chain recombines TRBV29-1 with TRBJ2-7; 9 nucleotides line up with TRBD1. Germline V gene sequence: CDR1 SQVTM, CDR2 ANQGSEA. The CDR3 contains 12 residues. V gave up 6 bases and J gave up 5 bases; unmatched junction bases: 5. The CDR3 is CSVTGGGDEQYF. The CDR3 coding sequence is TGCAGCGTAACAGGGGGCGGGGACGAGCAGTACTTC.